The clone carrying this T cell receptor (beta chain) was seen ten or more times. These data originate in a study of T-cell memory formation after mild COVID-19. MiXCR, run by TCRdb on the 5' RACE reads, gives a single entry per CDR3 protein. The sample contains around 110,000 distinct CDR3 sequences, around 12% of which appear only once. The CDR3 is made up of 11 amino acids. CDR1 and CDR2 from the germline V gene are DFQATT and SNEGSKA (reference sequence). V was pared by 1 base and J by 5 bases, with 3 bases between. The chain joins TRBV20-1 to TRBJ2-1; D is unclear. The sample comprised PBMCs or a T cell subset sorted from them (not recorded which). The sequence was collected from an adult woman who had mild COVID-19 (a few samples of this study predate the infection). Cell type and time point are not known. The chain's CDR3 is CSARGDNEQFF. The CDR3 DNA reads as TGCAGTGCTAGAGGGGACAATGAGCAGTTCTTC.